This T cell receptor beta chain was identified during a study of T cells after yellow fever vaccination. This clonotype turned up a few times. This CDR3 contains 17 residues. J gave up 2 bases and V 2 bases, and 11 bases lay outside the gene matches. Germline V gene data show CDR1 as SGHRS and CDR2 as YFSETQ. TCRdb independently ran MiXCR on the 5' RACE reads; one entry per CDR3 protein. The sample holds about 260,000 distinct CDR3 sequences, 10% to 15% seen once. This clonotype was sampled from a man aged 25 to 40 who received the YFV17D yellow fever vaccine. The sequences come from CD4+ T cells sorted from PBMCs, collected 45 days after the yellow fever booster vaccination. This sequence joins TRBV5-1 and TRBJ2-3; 7 bases map to TRBD2. CDR3 amino acids: CASSFLGRALLTDTQYF. CDR3 coding DNA: TGCGCCAGCAGCTTTCTTGGGAGGGCCCTCCTCACAGATACGCAGTATTTT.